This TCR beta chain appears in the sequencing data of a study of blood T cell repertoires in COVID-19. As for the study in general: T cells, B-cell-depleted T cells, or PBMCs supplied cDNA or gDNA.

How the authors handled the data: Amplification of reference gene primers provided the estimated nucleated cell counts. The table came from immunoSEQ multiplex PCR; TCRdb's copy has only in-frame clones and leaves some out. The DNA gave D and trimming, while V, J and clone size come from that table. The sample consists of about 100,000 clones, more than 70% of them appearing once. This CDR3 contains 14 residues. Germline V CDR1 and CDR2: MNHEY, SVGEGT. Trimming took off 6 bases at V and 5 bases at J, with 16 bases between the two ends. The origin of this receptor is a human donor in a cohort sampled during active COVID-19. Material for sequencing was peripheral blood. The rearrangement uses TRBV6-2 or TRBV6-3 and TRBJ1-2, with D unresolved. The CDR3 here is CASSTPGREYGYTF. DNA for the CDR3: TGTGCCAGCAGCACCCCCGGACGGGAATATGGCTACACCTTC.